The 8 T cell receptor beta chains below all came from one sample that was sequenced in a study of beta chain features in type 1 diabetes. The entirety of the isolated RNA underwent reverse transcription, so expressed TCRB transcripts were sequenced. Measured with immunoSEQ multiplex PCR; TCRdb has only the in-frame clones, and not every one. The data contain about 59,000 clones, 59% of them singletons. Material for sequencing was Tregs from blood. Receptor source: a woman aged 18-29 years in good health.

The V gene is TRBV11-2, the J gene TRBJ2-7; 7 bases are a match to TRBD2. V trimming: 5 bases; J trimming: 5 bases; junction bases outside the gene matches: 6. Looked up from germline, CDR1 is SGHAT and CDR2 is FQNNGV. The CDR3 is 13 residues long. The CDR3 DNA sequence: TGTGCCAGCAGCCCCCCTCGGGGGGACGAGCAGTACTTC. Translation gives CASSPPRGDEQYF.

The rearrangement uses TRBV5-1 and TRBJ2-1; 10 positions agree with TRBD1. The ends lost 4 bases at V and 6 bases at J; junction bases unmatched: 4. There are 14 residues in the CDR3. CDR1 is SGHRS and CDR2 is YFSETQ in the germline V gene. Here the CDR3 DNA reads TGCGCCAGCAGCCTAGGGGACAGGGGCAATGAGCAGTTCTTC. This sequence encodes CASSLGDRGNEQFF.

V gene TRBV6-1 combines with J gene TRBJ1-2; TRBD1 agrees at 9 bases. Germline V gene sequence: CDR1 MNHNS, CDR2 SASEGT. Germline trimming cut 8 bases from V and 6 bases from J; bases unmatched to any gene: 4. CDR3 size: 12 residues. The CDR3, as DNA: TGTGCCAGCCGGGACAGGGATCATGGCTACACCTTC. This sequence encodes CASRDRDHGYTF.

V gene TRBV7-9 combines with J gene TRBJ2-7; a weak D match, TRBD2 (5 bases). The V gene lost 4 bases and the J gene lost 5 bases, with 9 bases spanning the gap. The CDR3 has 12 residues. CDR1 and CDR2 (germline): SEHNR, FQNEAQ (reference sequence). CDR3 bases: TGTGCCAGCAGCTCCGTCGGGGACGAGCAGTACTTC. Protein sequence: CASSSVGDEQYF.

This clone was counted between two and nine times. V is TRBV10-3 and J is TRBJ2-3, with 7 bases aligning to TRBD2. J lost 4 bases, V lost 11 bases, and 15 bases had no gene match. The CDR3 runs 15 residues. CDR1 ENHRY and CDR2 SYGVKD come from the germline V gene. The CDR3 region is CALSGLPSSADTQYF. The CDR3 DNA reads TGTGCCCTCTCGGGACTACCATCTTCGGCAGATACGCAGTATTTT.

This clone was counted a single time. This chain links TRBV11-3 with TRBJ1-1; D remains unclear. The V end lost 6 bases, the J end lost 4 bases, and 18 bases lay between the germline ends. Germline V lookup: CDR1 SGHNT, CDR2 YENEEA. CDR3 length equals 15 residues. This CDR3 reads CASRFKAGKVTEAFF. As DNA, the CDR3 is TGTGCCAGCAGATTTAAGGCAGGCAAGGTCACTGAAGCTTTCTTT.

This sequence joins TRBV7-2 and TRBJ2-2; a possible D gene is TRBD2 (6 bases). Trimming stripped 3 bases from V and 1 base from J, with 6 bases between. The CDR3 runs 14 residues. Germline values: CDR1 SGHTA, CDR2 FQGNSA. The CDR3 reads CASSLEGNTGELFF. For the CDR3, the DNA is TGTGCCAGCAGCTTGGAGGGGAACACCGGGGAGCTGTTTTTT.

The gene calls are TRBV2 and TRBJ1-5; 9 nucleotides line up with TRBD1. From germline, CDR1 is SNHLY and CDR2 FYNNEI. With 6 bases clipped from V and 5 bases from J, the junction kept 11 bases outside the gene matches. CDR3 size: 16 residues. For the CDR3, the DNA is TGTGCCAGCAGAGATAGACAGGGGGTTTTCTATCAGCCCCAGCATTTT. Its translation: CASRDRQGVFYQPQHF.